This TCR beta chain was obtained from a study of shared clonotypes between healthy human individuals. Germline CDR1 is MGHRA and CDR2 is YSYEKL. V lost 3 bases to trimming and J lost 6 bases, with 14 bases between them. The CDR3 sequence is 14 residues long. Several immunoSEQ plates received, in even portions, the genomic DNA of each subset. Replicate PCRs from sorted subsets contained around 190 ng DNA, which is 30,000 to 35,000 T cell genomes. Sequencing was performed with immunoSEQ multiplex PCR; in TCRdb, only in-frame clones are kept and a portion is missing. The table records about a million clones, 70% to 85% of them present only once.

This chain links TRBV4-1 with TRBJ2-5, with D possibly TRBD2 on 5 matching bases. This receptor was obtained from a man aged 18 to 35 in good health. Some clones in this sample may be carry-over from other donors' samples. Sequencing was done on a sample of memory CD4+ T cells from PBMCs. Subset: CD45RA-negative fraction. CDR3 sequence: CASSQDGRAKTQYF. CDR3 nucleotide sequence: TGCGCCAGCAGCCAGGACGGGCGGGCGAAGACCCAGTACTTC.